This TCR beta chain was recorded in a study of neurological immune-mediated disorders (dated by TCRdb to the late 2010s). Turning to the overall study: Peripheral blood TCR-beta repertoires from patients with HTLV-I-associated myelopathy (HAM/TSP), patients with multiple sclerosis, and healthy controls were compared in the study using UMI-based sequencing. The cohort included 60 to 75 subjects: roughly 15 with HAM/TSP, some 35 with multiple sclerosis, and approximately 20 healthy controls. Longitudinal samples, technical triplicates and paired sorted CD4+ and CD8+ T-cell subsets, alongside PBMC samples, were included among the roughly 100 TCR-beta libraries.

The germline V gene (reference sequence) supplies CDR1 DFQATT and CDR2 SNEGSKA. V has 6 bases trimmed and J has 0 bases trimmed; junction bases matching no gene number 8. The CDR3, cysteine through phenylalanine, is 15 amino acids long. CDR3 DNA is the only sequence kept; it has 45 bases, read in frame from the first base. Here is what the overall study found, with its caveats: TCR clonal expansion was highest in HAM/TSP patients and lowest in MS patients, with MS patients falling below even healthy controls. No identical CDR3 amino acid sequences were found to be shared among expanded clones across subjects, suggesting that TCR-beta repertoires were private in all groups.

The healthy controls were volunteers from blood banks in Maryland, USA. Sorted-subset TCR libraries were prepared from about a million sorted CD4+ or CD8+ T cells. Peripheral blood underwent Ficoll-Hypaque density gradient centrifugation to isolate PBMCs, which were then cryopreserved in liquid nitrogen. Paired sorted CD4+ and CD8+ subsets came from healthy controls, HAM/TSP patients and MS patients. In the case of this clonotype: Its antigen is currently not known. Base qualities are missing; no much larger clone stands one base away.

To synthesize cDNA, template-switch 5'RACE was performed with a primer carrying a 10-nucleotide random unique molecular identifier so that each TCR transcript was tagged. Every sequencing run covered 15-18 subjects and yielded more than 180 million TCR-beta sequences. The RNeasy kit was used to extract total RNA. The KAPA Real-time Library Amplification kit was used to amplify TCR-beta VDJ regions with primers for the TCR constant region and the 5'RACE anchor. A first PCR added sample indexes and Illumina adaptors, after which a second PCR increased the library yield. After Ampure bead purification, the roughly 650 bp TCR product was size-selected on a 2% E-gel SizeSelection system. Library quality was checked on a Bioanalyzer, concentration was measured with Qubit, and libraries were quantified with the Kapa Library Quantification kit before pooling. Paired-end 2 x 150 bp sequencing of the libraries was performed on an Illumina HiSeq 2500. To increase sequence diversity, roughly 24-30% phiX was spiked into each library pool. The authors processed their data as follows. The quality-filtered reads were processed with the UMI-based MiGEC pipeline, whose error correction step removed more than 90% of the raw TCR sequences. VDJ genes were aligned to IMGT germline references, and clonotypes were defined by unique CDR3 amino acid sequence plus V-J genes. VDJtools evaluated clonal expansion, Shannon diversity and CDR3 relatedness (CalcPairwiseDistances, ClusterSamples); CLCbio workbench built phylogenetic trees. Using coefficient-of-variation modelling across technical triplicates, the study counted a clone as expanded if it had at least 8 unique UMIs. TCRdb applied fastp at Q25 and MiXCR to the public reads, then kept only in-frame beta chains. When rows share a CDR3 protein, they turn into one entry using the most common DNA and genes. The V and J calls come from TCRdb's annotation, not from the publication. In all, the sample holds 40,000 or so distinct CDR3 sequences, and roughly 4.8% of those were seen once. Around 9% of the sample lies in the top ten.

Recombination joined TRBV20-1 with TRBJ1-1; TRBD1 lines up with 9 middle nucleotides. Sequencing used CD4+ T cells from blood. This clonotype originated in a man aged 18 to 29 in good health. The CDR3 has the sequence CSARWGTGMNTEAFF. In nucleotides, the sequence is TGCAGTGCCCGGTGGGGGACAGGGATGAACACTGAAGCTTTCTTT.